The 3 T cell receptor beta chains listed next were all sequenced from one sample in a study of blood T cell repertoires in COVID-19. The method was immunoSEQ multiplex PCR; TCRdb's version includes in-frame clones alone and lacks a portion of them. The table records around 380,000 clones, more than 75% of them present only once. Sequenced sample: peripheral blood. These receptors all come from a human donor with acute or convalescent COVID-19. The donor label of this sample is uncertain.

The chain uses TRBV5-1 and TRBJ1-1; perhaps TRBD1 as D (6 bases). V was pared by 0 bases and J by 1 base, with 16 bases between. The CDR3 sequence is 17 residues long. The germline gives CDR1 SGHRS, CDR2 YFSETQ. In DNA, the CDR3 is TGCGCCAGCAGCTTGGAGGTCCGGCGGGGGCCGAACACTGAAGCTTTCTTT. Its translation is CASSLEVRRGPNTEAFF.

This clone has a single count. The chain is built from TRBV5-6 and TRBJ2-3; 11 bases agree with TRBD2. V lost 4 bases and J lost 5; bases outside the gene matches: 6. Per the germline V gene, CDR1 is SGHDT and CDR2 is YYEEEE. The CDR3 runs 15 residues. The CDR3 DNA follows: TGTGCCAGCAGCCCGATGGGACTAGCGGTAGATACGCAGTATTTT. It translates to CASSPMGLAVDTQYF.

This chain uses TRBV6-5 with TRBJ1-6, with TRBD1 matching over 10 bases. The CDR3 runs 14 residues. Looked up from germline, CDR1 is MNHEY and CDR2 is SVGAGI. The V and J ends lost 8 bases and 10 bases, in that order; junction bases with no gene match: 8. In DNA form, the CDR3 reads TGTGCCAGCGGGGGGGGACAGGGGAACTCACCCCTCCACTTT. Its translation: CASGGGQGNSPLHF.